These T cell receptor beta chains were read from a single sample in a study of cytomegalovirus exposure and HLA in healthy donors. Produced via immunoSEQ multiplex PCR; TCRdb's table is partial and in-frame only. The sample holds 150,000 to 200,000 clones, 80% to 90% seen once. Material for sequencing was PBMCs. All receptors derive from a woman between 18 and 29 years old in good health and CMV-seronegative. Both conserved end residues are part of each CDR3. D genes are given only for firm matches. Clone size is given for some rows only: seen once, a few or many times, or a class if the clone is expanded.

j_gene: TRBJ1-2; abundance: NA; v_gene: TRBV6-5; d_gene: TRBD1; CDR3nt: TGTGCCAGCAGTTCCCGGGACAGCCTTAACTATGGCTACACCTTC; CDR3aa: CASSSRDSLNYGYTF
j_gene: TRBJ2-7; abundance: NA; v_gene: TRBV5-1; d_gene: NA; CDR3nt: TGCGCCAGCAGCCCCAGCCCAGCGGAGGCCTACGAGCAGTACTTC; CDR3aa: CASSPSPAEAYEQYF
j_gene: TRBJ2-1; abundance: NA; v_gene: TRBV7-9; d_gene: TRBD2; CDR3nt: TGTGCCAGCAGCTTAGGGCTAGCGGGAGAGTTTGAGCAGTTCTTC; CDR3aa: CASSLGLAGEFEQFF
j_gene: TRBJ2-7; abundance: NA; v_gene: TRBV27; d_gene: TRBD2; CDR3nt: TGTGCCAGCAGTCTTATAGCGGGCCCCACCTACGAGCAGTACTTC; CDR3aa: CASSLIAGPTYEQYF
j_gene: TRBJ2-5; abundance: NA; v_gene: TRBV2; d_gene: NA; CDR3nt: TGTGCCAGCATGGCGGCTTCGGGTAGGGAGACCCAGTACTTC; CDR3aa: CASMAASGRETQYF
j_gene: TRBJ2-3; abundance: few; v_gene: TRBV28; d_gene: TRBD1; CDR3nt: TGTGCCAGCAGTTCCCTGACAGGGGGCACAGATACGCAGTATTTT; CDR3aa: CASSSLTGGTDTQYF
j_gene: TRBJ2-1; abundance: once; v_gene: TRBV4-1; d_gene: TRBD2; CDR3nt: TGCGCCAGCAGCCAGCCGCCAGACTACGGGAGGGCCTACAATGAGCAGTTCTTC; CDR3aa: CASSQPPDYGRAYNEQFF
j_gene: TRBJ2-2; abundance: NA; v_gene: TRBV28; d_gene: NA; CDR3nt: TGTGCCAGCAGACTGATCGGGGAGAACACCGGGGAGCTGTTTTTT; CDR3aa: CASRLIGENTGELFF
j_gene: TRBJ2-1; abundance: NA; v_gene: TRBV9; d_gene: TRBD2; CDR3nt: TGTGCCAGCAGTCCTCCGGGACTAGCGGCCGGGCAGTTCTTC; CDR3aa: CASSPPGLAAGQFF
j_gene: TRBJ2-3; abundance: NA; v_gene: TRBV6-5; d_gene: NA; CDR3nt: TGTGCCAGCAGTTACGGAGTGGTCTCAGATACGCAGTATTTT; CDR3aa: CASSYGVVSDTQYF
j_gene: TRBJ1-5; abundance: NA; v_gene: TRBV28; d_gene: NA; CDR3nt: TGTGCCACGAGGGCGGGCAATCAGCCCCAGCATTTT; CDR3aa: CATRAGNQPQHF
j_gene: TRBJ2-1; abundance: NA; v_gene: TRBV28; d_gene: TRBD2; CDR3nt: TGTGCCAGCAGTTTACCCAGCGGGGGGGCCAATGAGCAGTTCTTC; CDR3aa: CASSLPSGGANEQFF
j_gene: TRBJ1-4; abundance: NA; v_gene: TRBV5-6; d_gene: TRBD1; CDR3nt: TGTGCCAGCAGCTGGGACAGGGGAGATGAAAAACTGTTTTTT; CDR3aa: CASSWDRGDEKLFF
j_gene: TRBJ1-5; abundance: once; v_gene: TRBV19; d_gene: TRBD1; CDR3nt: TGTGCCAGTAGTACGGACAGGGAGGGCAATCAGCCCCAGCATTTT; CDR3aa: CASSTDREGNQPQHF
j_gene: TRBJ2-3; abundance: few; v_gene: TRBV6-5; d_gene: TRBD2; CDR3nt: TGTGCCAGCAGCTACCAGACAGCGGGAGGAGATACGCAGTATTTT; CDR3aa: CASSYQTAGGDTQYF
j_gene: TRBJ1-3; abundance: NA; v_gene: TRBV6-4; d_gene: NA; CDR3nt: TGTGCCAGCAGTGAGACTGAAGGAAACACCATATATTTT; CDR3aa: CASSETEGNTIYF
j_gene: TRBJ1-5; abundance: NA; v_gene: TRBV30; d_gene: NA; CDR3nt: TGTGCCTGGAGTCGAGGCCGGAATCAGCCCCAGCATTTT; CDR3aa: CAWSRGRNQPQHF
j_gene: TRBJ1-1; abundance: NA; v_gene: TRBV5-1; d_gene: TRBD1; CDR3nt: TGCGCCAGCAGCTTTGACAGGGGGGCGACTTTCTTT; CDR3aa: CASSFDRGATFF
j_gene: TRBJ2-7; abundance: NA; v_gene: TRBV18; d_gene: TRBD2; CDR3nt: TGTGCCAGCTCACCACCGTCTAGCGGGGGCTACGAGCAGTACTTC; CDR3aa: CASSPPSSGGYEQYF
j_gene: TRBJ2-3; abundance: NA; v_gene: TRBV25-1; d_gene: NA; CDR3nt: TGTGCCAGCAGCTCGGCGGGCGCAGATACGCAGTATTTT; CDR3aa: CASSSAGADTQYF
j_gene: TRBJ2-5; abundance: NA; v_gene: TRBV5-1; d_gene: NA; CDR3nt: TGCGCCAGCAGCTTGGGAATCGGGCGGGGCCCCCAAGAGACCCAGTACTTC; CDR3aa: CASSLGIGRGPQETQYF
j_gene: TRBJ2-7; abundance: NA; v_gene: TRBV28; d_gene: NA; CDR3nt: TGTGCCAGCAGTGCCCCGGGGGGCCGTCTCTACGAGCAGTACTTC; CDR3aa: CASSAPGGRLYEQYF
j_gene: TRBJ2-1; abundance: NA; v_gene: TRBV7-8; d_gene: NA; CDR3nt: TGTGCCAGCAGCTCAAGTCCGGGAGACAATGAGCAGTTCTTC; CDR3aa: CASSSSPGDNEQFF
j_gene: TRBJ1-2; abundance: NA; v_gene: TRBV27; d_gene: TRBD1; CDR3nt: TGTGCCAGCAGTTTCTCTGGACAGGGACCAAACTATGGCTACACCTTC; CDR3aa: CASSFSGQGPNYGYTF
j_gene: TRBJ2-7; abundance: NA; v_gene: TRBV5-1; d_gene: NA; CDR3nt: TGCGCCAGCAGCTCTGACAGGAGCTCCTACGAGCAGTACTTC; CDR3aa: CASSSDRSSYEQYF
j_gene: TRBJ2-7; abundance: NA; v_gene: TRBV4-2; d_gene: TRBD2; CDR3nt: TGTGCCAGCAGCCAAGATCGGGGTAGCGGGTACGAGCAGTACTTC; CDR3aa: CASSQDRGSGYEQYF
j_gene: TRBJ2-5; abundance: NA; v_gene: TRBV2; d_gene: TRBD1; CDR3nt: TGTGCCAGCAGTTCCGGACAGGGGGCAACGGGGGAACAAGAGACCCAGTACTTC; CDR3aa: CASSSGQGATGEQETQYF
j_gene: TRBJ2-5; abundance: NA; v_gene: TRBV5-8; d_gene: TRBD2; CDR3nt: TGTGCCAGCAGCTTGGTTGTGGGGGGGATGGAGGAGACCCAGTACTTC; CDR3aa: CASSLVVGGMEETQYF
j_gene: TRBJ1-1; abundance: NA; v_gene: TRBV27; d_gene: TRBD1; CDR3nt: TGTGCCAGCAGTTTGGCAGGGGGCGAGGTGGCTGAAGCTTTCTTT; CDR3aa: CASSLAGGEVAEAFF
j_gene: TRBJ1-2; abundance: NA; v_gene: TRBV5-8; d_gene: TRBD1; CDR3nt: TGTGCCAGACCGGTCGAGGACAGGGCGCGCTATGGCTACACCTTC; CDR3aa: CARPVEDRARYGYTF
j_gene: TRBJ2-3; abundance: NA; v_gene: TRBV5-1; d_gene: NA; CDR3nt: TGCGCCAGCAGCTTGGGCCGCCCGGTGGATACGCAGTATTTT; CDR3aa: CASSLGRPVDTQYF
j_gene: TRBJ2-2; abundance: few; v_gene: TRBV6-5; d_gene: NA; CDR3nt: TGTGCCAGCCGGCTAGCGAACACCGGGGAGCTGTTTTTT; CDR3aa: CASRLANTGELFF
j_gene: TRBJ2-7; abundance: NA; v_gene: TRBV5-1; d_gene: TRBD2; CDR3nt: TGCGCCAGCAGATTGTTAGCGGGGGGGAGCTACGAGCAGTACTTC; CDR3aa: CASRLLAGGSYEQYF
j_gene: TRBJ2-7; abundance: NA; v_gene: TRBV2; d_gene: NA; CDR3nt: TGTGCCAGCAAGAAGGACGCAGGGCGCCTGTCCTACGAGCAGTACTTC; CDR3aa: CASKKDAGRLSYEQYF
j_gene: TRBJ2-1; abundance: few; v_gene: TRBV29-1; d_gene: TRBD2; CDR3nt: TGCAGCGTTGAGGCTAGCGGGCGCCTAACCTACAATGAGCAGTTCTTC; CDR3aa: CSVEASGRLTYNEQFF
j_gene: TRBJ2-5; abundance: NA; v_gene: TRBV9; d_gene: TRBD2; CDR3nt: TGTGCCAGCAGCGTAGCGGGGGGTTTACAAGAGACCCAGTACTTC; CDR3aa: CASSVAGGLQETQYF
j_gene: TRBJ2-3; abundance: NA; v_gene: TRBV10-3; d_gene: TRBD2; CDR3nt: TGTGCCATCAGCAGGACTAGCGGGGGAGTTACAGATACGCAGTATTTT; CDR3aa: CAISRTSGGVTDTQYF
j_gene: TRBJ1-1; abundance: NA; v_gene: TRBV27; d_gene: NA; CDR3nt: TGTGCCAGCAGTTTAGAAGCGGGAATGAACACTGAAGCTTTCTTT; CDR3aa: CASSLEAGMNTEAFF
j_gene: TRBJ2-3; abundance: NA; v_gene: TRBV6-5; d_gene: TRBD2; CDR3nt: TGTGCCAGCAGTTCCCTAGCGGGAGGGGGCACAGATACGCAGTATTTT; CDR3aa: CASSSLAGGGTDTQYF
j_gene: TRBJ2-5; abundance: once; v_gene: TRBV2; d_gene: TRBD1; CDR3nt: TGTGCCAGCAGTGAGTTAAGGGGGCGTCCCCAAGAGACCCAGTACTTC; CDR3aa: CASSELRGRPQETQYF
j_gene: TRBJ2-3; abundance: NA; v_gene: TRBV28; d_gene: NA; CDR3nt: TGTGCCAGCAGTTCCTCAGATCCTTCTCCAAAGCAGTATTTT; CDR3aa: CASSSSDPSPKQYF
j_gene: TRBJ1-4; abundance: once; v_gene: TRBV7-6; d_gene: NA; CDR3nt: TGTGCCAGCAGCTCGGGGGTCGGCGAAAAACTGTTTTTT; CDR3aa: CASSSGVGEKLFF
j_gene: TRBJ2-7; abundance: NA; v_gene: TRBV10-3; d_gene: NA; CDR3nt: TGTGCCATCACCGCCGGAGGGGGCAGCTCGGCCTACGAGCAGTACTTC; CDR3aa: CAITAGGGSSAYEQYF